One T cell receptor (beta chain) is described in this entry. Its cognate antigen is unknown. This sample stems from a study of read filtering for tumor transcriptome and immune sequencing. On the study more broadly: Transcriptome libraries were built from DNase-treated RNA.

This library used roughly 370 ng RNA and molecular barcoded adaptors spanning alpha/delta and beta/gamma chains. TCRdb independently ran MiXCR on the reads; one entry per CDR3 protein. The table lists 35,000 to 40,000 distinct CDR3 sequences, approximately 13% of them singletons. Germline CDR1 MGHRA, CDR2 YSYEKL. V lost 4 bases, J lost 8 bases, and 11 bases stayed unmatched. The CDR3 sequence is 15 residues long. The study, taken as a whole, reports: The sorted CD138-negative fraction was a mixed bone marrow immune population, not purified T cells.

Sequencing was done on a sample of a population of CD138-negative cells sorted from bone marrow. The chain links TRBV4-1 to TRBJ2-1, with 7 bases identical to TRBD2. The sequence was obtained from a donor aged 40 or older with multiple myeloma. The CDR3 DNA reads TGCGCCAGCAGCCGAGGAGATGCGGGAGACGATGAGCAGTTCTTC. Amino acids: CASSRGDAGDDEQFF.